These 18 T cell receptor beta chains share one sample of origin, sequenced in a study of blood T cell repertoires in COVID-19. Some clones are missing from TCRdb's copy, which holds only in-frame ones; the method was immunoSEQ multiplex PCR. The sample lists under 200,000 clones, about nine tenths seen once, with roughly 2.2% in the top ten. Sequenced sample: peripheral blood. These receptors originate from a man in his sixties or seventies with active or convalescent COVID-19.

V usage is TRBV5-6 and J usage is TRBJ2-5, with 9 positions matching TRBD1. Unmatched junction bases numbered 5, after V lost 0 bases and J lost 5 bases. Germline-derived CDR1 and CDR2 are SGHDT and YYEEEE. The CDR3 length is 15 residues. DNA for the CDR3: TGTGCCAGCAGCTTGGTAGGACAGGGGAAGGAGACCCAGTACTTC. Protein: CASSLVGQGKETQYF.

CDR3 in amino acids: CSVYPSGRRINEQFF. The CDR3 coding sequence is TGCAGCGTTTACCCCAGCGGGAGAAGGATTAATGAGCAGTTCTTC. This chain connects TRBV29-1 to TRBJ2-1; TRBD2 agrees at 8 bases. Germline trimming cut 5 bases from V and 7 bases from J; bases unmatched to any gene: 13. In germline, CDR1 is SQVTM, CDR2 ANQGSEA. The CDR3 runs 15 residues.

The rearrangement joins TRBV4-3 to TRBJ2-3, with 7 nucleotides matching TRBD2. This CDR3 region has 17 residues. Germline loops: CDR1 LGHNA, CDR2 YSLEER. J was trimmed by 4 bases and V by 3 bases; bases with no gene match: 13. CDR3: CASSQFVGGAGADTQYF. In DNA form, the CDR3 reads TGCGCCAGCAGCCAGTTCGTGGGAGGGGCGGGTGCAGATACGCAGTATTTT.

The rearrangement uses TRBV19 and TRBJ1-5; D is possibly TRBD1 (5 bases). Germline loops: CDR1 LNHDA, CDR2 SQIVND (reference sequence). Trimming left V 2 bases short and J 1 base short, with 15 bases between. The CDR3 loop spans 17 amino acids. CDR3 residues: CASSIRRDWGSNQPQHF. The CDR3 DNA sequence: TGTGCCAGTAGTATAAGGAGGGATTGGGGGAGCAATCAGCCCCAGCATTTT.

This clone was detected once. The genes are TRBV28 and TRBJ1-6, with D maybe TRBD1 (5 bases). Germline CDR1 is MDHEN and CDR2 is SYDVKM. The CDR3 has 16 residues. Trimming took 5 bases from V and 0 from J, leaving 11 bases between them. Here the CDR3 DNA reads TGTGCCAGCAGTCGGGGGGGGAGCTCCTATAATTCACCCCTCCACTTT. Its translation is CASSRGGSSYNSPLHF. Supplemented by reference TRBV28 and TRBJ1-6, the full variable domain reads DVKVTQSSRYLVKRTGEKVFLECVQDMDHENMFWYRQDPGLGLRLIYFSYDVKMKEKGDIPEGYSVSREKKERFSLILESASTNQTSMYLCASSRGGSSYNSPLHFGNGTRLTVT.

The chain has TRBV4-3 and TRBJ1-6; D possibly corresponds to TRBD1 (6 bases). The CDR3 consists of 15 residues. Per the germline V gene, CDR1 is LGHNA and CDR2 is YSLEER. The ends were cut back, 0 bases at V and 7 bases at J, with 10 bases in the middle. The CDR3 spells CASSQEGGPNSPLHF. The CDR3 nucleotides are TGCGCCAGCAGCCAAGAGGGGGGGCCGAATTCACCCCTCCACTTT.

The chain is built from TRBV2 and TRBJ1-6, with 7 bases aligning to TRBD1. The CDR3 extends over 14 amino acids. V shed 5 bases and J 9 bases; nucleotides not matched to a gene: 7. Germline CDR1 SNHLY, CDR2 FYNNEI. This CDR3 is CASSPTGDSSPLHF. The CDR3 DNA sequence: TGTGCCAGCAGTCCAACAGGGGATAGTTCACCCCTCCACTTT.

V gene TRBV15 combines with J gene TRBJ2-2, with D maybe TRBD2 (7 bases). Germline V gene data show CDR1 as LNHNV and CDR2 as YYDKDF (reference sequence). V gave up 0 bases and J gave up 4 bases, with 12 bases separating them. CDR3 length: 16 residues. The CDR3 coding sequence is TGTGCCACCAGCAGAGAGGGGGGGCGCAGCACCGGGGAGCTGTTTTTT. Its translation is CATSREGGRSTGELFF.

The CDR3 loop reads CASSWGLAGISEQFF. CDR3 DNA sequence: TGTGCCAGCAGTTGGGGACTAGCGGGAATTAGTGAGCAGTTCTTC. The chain recombines TRBV28 with TRBJ2-1; 13 nucleotides match TRBD2. The CDR3 consists of 15 residues. From germline, CDR1 is MDHEN and CDR2 SYDVKM. The V and J ends lost 4 bases and 9 bases, in that order; junction bases with no gene match: 6.

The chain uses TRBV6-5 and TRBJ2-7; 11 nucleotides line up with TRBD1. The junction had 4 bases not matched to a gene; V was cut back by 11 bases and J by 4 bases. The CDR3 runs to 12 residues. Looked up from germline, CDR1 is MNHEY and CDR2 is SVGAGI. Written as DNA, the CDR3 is TGTGCCGGACAGGGGGCGCGGTACGAGCAGTACTTC. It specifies CAGQGARYEQYF.

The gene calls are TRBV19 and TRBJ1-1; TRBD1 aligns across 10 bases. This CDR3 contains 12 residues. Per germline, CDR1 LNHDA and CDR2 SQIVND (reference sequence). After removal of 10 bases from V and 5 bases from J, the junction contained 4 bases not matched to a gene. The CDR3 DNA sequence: TGTGCCACGACAGGGGGCTTAACTGAAGCTTTCTTT. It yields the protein CATTGGLTEAFF.

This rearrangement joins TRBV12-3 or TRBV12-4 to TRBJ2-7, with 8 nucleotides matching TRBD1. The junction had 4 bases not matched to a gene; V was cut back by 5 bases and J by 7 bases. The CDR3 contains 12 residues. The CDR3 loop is CASSRQGSEQYF. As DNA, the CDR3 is TGTGCCAGCAGTCGACAGGGGTCTGAGCAGTACTTC.

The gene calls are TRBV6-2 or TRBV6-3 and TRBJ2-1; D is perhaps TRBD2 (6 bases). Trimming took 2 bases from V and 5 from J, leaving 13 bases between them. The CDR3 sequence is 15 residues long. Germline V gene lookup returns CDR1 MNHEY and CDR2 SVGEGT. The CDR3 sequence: CASSYTGTGNNEQFF. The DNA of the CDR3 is TGTGCCAGCAGTTACACCGGGACTGGTAACAATGAGCAGTTCTTC.

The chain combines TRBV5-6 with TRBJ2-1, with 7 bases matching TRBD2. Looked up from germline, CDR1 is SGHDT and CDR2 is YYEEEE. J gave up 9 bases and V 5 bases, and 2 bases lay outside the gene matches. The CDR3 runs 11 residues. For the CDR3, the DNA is TGTGCCAGCAGGTGGGGGGGTGAGCAGTTCTTC. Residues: CASRWGGEQFF.

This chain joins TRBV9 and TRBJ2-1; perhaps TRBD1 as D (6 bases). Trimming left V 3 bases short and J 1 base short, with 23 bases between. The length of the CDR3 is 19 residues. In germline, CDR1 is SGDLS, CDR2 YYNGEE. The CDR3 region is CASSARSGAGAQSYNEQFF. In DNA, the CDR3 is TGTGCCAGCAGCGCGAGGAGTGGGGCAGGGGCCCAATCCTACAATGAGCAGTTCTTC.

CDR3 sequence (DNA): TGTGCCAGCAGCCCCCCGACAGGGGGTAGCCAAGAGACCCAGTACTTC. It translates to CASSPPTGGSQETQYF. The chain couples TRBV3-1 (or the pseudogene TRBV3-2) to TRBJ2-5; TRBD1 matches at 9 bases. After removal of 4 bases from V and 1 base from J, the junction contained 7 bases not matched to a gene. The length of the CDR3 is 16 residues. Germline CDR1 is LGHDT and CDR2 is YNNKEL (reference sequence).

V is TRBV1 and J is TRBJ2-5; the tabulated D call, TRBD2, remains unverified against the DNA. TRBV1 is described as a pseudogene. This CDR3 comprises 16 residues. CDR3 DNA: TGCACCAGCAGCCAACCCTCGGGGGGGATAGGAGAGACCCAGTACTTC. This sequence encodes CTSSQPSGGIGETQYF.

In nucleotides, the CDR3 is TGTGCCAGCAGCTTACAAGGACTGAATGAAAAACTGTTTTTT. Its translation: CASSLQGLNEKLFF. The chain employs TRBV11-2 and TRBJ1-4; D not resolved. The CDR3 sequence is 14 residues long. The V end was cut by 2 bases, the J end by 5 bases, with 9 bases between. Looked up from germline, CDR1 is SGHAT and CDR2 is FQNNGV.